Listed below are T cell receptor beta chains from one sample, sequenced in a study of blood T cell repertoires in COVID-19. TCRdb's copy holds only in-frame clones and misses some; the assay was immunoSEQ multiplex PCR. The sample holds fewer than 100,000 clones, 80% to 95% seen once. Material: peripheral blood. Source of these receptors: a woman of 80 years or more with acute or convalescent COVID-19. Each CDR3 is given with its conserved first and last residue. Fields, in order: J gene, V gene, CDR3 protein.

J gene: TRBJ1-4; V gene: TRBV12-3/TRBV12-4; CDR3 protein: CASSWTRGEKLFF
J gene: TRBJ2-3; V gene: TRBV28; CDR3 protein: CASRVGGRGPVDTQYF
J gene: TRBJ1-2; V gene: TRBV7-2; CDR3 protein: CASSPRGLDGYTF
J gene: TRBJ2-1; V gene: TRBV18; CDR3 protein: CASSPLAGVEQFF
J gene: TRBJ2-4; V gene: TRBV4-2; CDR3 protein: CASSQNLDRDIQYF
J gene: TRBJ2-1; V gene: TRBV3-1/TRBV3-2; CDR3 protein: CASSQAFSGDEQFF
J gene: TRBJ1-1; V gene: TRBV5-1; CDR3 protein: CASSPGGYALNTEAFF
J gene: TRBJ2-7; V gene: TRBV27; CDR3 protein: CASSLRESVAEQYF
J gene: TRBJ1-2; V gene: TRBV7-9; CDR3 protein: CASSRQGYGYTF
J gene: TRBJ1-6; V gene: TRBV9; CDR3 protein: CASSVDANSPLHF
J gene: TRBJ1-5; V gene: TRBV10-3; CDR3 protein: CAISEGTGDGQPQHF
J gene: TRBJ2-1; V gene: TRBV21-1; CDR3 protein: CASSKGGLYNEQFF
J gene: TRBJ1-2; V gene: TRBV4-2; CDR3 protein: CASSQGGGVVYGYTF
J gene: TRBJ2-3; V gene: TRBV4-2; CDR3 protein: CASSQGGTSGRWGTDTQYF
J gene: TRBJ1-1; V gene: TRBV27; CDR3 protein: CASSLFPRGQGASTEAFF
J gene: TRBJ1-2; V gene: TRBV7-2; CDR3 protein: CASSSTGGTFTF
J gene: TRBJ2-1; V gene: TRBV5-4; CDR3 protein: CASSLDGSIAYNEQFF
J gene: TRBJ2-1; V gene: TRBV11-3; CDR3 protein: CASSPTGLYNEQFF
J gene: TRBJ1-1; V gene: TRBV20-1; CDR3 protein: CSASGSGRSTEAFF
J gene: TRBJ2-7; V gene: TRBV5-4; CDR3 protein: CASEKTGGSEQYF
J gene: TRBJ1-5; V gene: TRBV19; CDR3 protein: CASSNGVSNQPQHF
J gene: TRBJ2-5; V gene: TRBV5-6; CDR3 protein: CASSFRQGLETQYF
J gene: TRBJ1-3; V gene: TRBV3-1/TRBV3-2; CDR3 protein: CASSQARTGTYTIYF
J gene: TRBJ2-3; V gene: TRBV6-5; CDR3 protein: CASRWTSGRADTQYF
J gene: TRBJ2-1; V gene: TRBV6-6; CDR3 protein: CASSYSDIYNEQFF